The clone carrying this T cell receptor (beta chain) occurred many times. This specimen comes from a study of T cells in Graves' hyperthyroidism and ophthalmopathy. The V gene lost 6 bases and the J gene lost 1 base, with 6 bases spanning the gap. The CDR3 has 11 residues. The germline gives CDR1 DFQATT, CDR2 SNEGSKA (reference sequence). Using RNA transcripts as the source, TCR beta CDR3 regions were amplified. First-round RT-PCR targeting the TCR CDR3 was performed with the HTBI primer set. TCRdb reprocessed the multiplex PCR reads via MiXCR and lists one record per CDR3 protein. The data hold 490,000 or so distinct CDR3 sequences, with about 16% observed a single time.

Sequencing was carried out using blood. This TCR derives from a woman aged 30 to 39 with Graves' ophthalmopathy. The chain has TRBV20-1 and TRBJ1-1; D not certain. The CDR3 sequence is CSALGNTEAFF. The CDR3 DNA is TGCAGTGCCCTGGGGAACACTGAAGCTTTCTTT.